The rows below give T cell receptor beta chains drawn from one sample of a study of CD8+ T cells in alopecia areata. Produced via immunoSEQ multiplex PCR; TCRdb's table is partial and in-frame only. The sample lists about 180,000 clones, 63% occurring once. The material was CD4+ T cells sorted from blood, obtained at week 0. The source of these receptors is a human donor with alopecia areata. The CDR3 runs from the conserved cysteine through the conserved F or W. D genes are given only for firm matches. Rows may omit the clone size; those that give it use once, few, many or a size class.

D gene,V gene,clone size,J gene,CDR3 protein,CDR3 DNA
TRBD1,TRBV30,.,TRBJ1-6,CAWSAGQPPLHF,TGTGCCTGGAGTGCGGGACAGCCTCCCCTCCACTTT
.,TRBV30,.,TRBJ1-2,CAWARDGYGYTF,TGTGCCTGGGCCAGGGATGGCTATGGCTACACCTTC
.,TRBV5-1,few,TRBJ1-1,CASSPPVDTEAFF,TGCGCCAGCAGCCCGCCCGTTGACACTGAAGCTTTCTTT
.,TRBV4-3,few,TRBJ1-2,CASSQDPTPNYGYTF,TGCGCCAGCAGCCAAGATCCAACTCCCAACTATGGCTACACCTTC
TRBD1,TRBV5-6,.,TRBJ1-1,CASSFRGPDAFF,TGTGCCAGCAGCTTCAGGGGGCCCGACGCTTTCTTT
.,TRBV14,.,TRBJ2-1,CASSQVRGGVGFF,TGTGCCAGCAGCCAAGTAAGGGGCGGGGTAGGATTCTTC
.,TRBV2,.,TRBJ1-5,CASSQGPSRSDIGNQPQHF,TGTGCCAGCAGCCAGGGTCCAAGCCGATCGGACATTGGCAATCAGCCCCAGCATTTT
TRBD1,TRBV6-6,.,TRBJ1-2,CASSPRGRVDGYTF,TGTGCCAGCAGTCCCAGGGGGCGAGTGGATGGCTACACCTTC
.,TRBV29-1,.,TRBJ2-3,CSVVGGPKSTDTQYF,TGCAGCGTTGTTGGTGGCCCGAAGAGCACAGATACGCAGTATTTT
.,TRBV18,few,TRBJ1-3,CASSPNGLEADTIYF,TGTGCCAGCTCACCGAACGGATTGGAGGCGGACACCATATATTTT
.,TRBV30,.,TRBJ1-6,CAWSSMYSPLHF,TGTGCCTGGAGCTCGATGTATTCACCCCTCCACTTT
TRBD1,TRBV29-1,.,TRBJ1-1,CSVEDRGRGAFF,TGCAGCGTTGAGGACAGGGGCAGGGGAGCTTTCTTT
TRBD2,TRBV27,.,TRBJ2-3,CASSPRGGGPTDTQYF,TGTGCCAGCAGTCCCCGGGGCGGGGGACCCACAGATACGCAGTATTTT
.,TRBV7-6,.,TRBJ2-1,CASSHSWGPFSYNEQFF,TGTGCCAGCAGCCATAGTTGGGGCCCCTTCTCCTACAATGAGCAGTTCTTC
.,TRBV5-1,few,TRBJ1-1,CATSPGGASANTEAFF,TGCGCCACCTCGCCGGGGGGCGCGAGCGCGAACACTGAAGCTTTCTTT
.,TRBV2,few,TRBJ1-1,CASSDVGATEAFF,TGTGCCAGCAGTGATGTTGGAGCCACTGAAGCTTTCTTT
.,TRBV6-1,few,TRBJ2-1,CASSDVWTGQQSNEQFF,TGTGCCAGCAGTGACGTGTGGACGGGTCAACAATCCAATGAGCAGTTCTTC
.,TRBV2,.,TRBJ2-7,CASRPGPPTYEQYF,TGTGCCAGCAGACCCGGCCCTCCCACCTACGAGCAGTACTTC
.,TRBV18,.,TRBJ1-1,CASSPPGAWTEAFF,TGTGCCAGCTCACCACCGGGGGCTTGGACTGAAGCTTTCTTT
.,TRBV15,.,TRBJ2-7,CATSRRRNDYEQYF,TGTGCCACCAGCAGAAGACGTAACGACTACGAGCAGTACTTC
.,TRBV6-1,.,TRBJ2-3,CASRMGPLVTDTQYF,TGTGCCAGCCGGATGGGGCCCCTAGTCACAGATACGCAGTATTTT
TRBD2,TRBV10-2,few,TRBJ2-1,CASSAVLAGVSYNEQFF,TGCGCCAGCAGTGCGGTACTAGCGGGGGTGTCGTACAATGAGCAGTTCTTC
TRBD1,TRBV6-5,few,TRBJ1-6,CASSPGTANSPLHF,TGTGCCAGCAGCCCGGGGACAGCAAATTCACCCCTCCACTTT
.,TRBV7-9,once,TRBJ2-1,CASSLQELNEQFF,TGTGCCAGCAGCTTGCAGGAGCTGAATGAGCAGTTCTTC
.,TRBV30,.,TRBJ2-1,CAWSVLGLGRNEQFF,TGTGCCTGGAGTGTCCTTGGGCTGGGTCGCAATGAGCAGTTCTTC
TRBD2,TRBV5-6,.,TRBJ2-1,CASSLRLAEQFF,TGTGCCAGCAGCTTGCGACTAGCTGAGCAGTTCTTC
.,TRBV28,.,TRBJ2-7,CASSRLPGQGEDYEQYF,TGTGCCAGCAGTCGACTTCCCGGGCAGGGTGAAGACTACGAGCAGTACTTC
.,TRBV29-1,few,TRBJ2-7,CSFDLLQGGEQYF,TGCAGCTTCGACCTTTTACAGGGGGGGGAGCAGTACTTC
.,TRBV4-3,once,TRBJ1-2,CASSHDQLYGYTF,TGCGCCAGCAGCCATGACCAGCTCTATGGCTACACCTTC
.,TRBV18,.,TRBJ2-3,CASSPGSNTDTQYF,TGTGCCAGCTCACCTGGTTCGAACACAGATACGCAGTATTTT
.,TRBV30,.,TRBJ1-1,CAWSRVYTEAFF,TGTGCCTGGAGTAGAGTTTACACTGAAGCTTTCTTT
.,TRBV5-1,.,TRBJ2-1,CASSRVGGQSAGNEQFF,TGCGCCAGCAGCCGGGTAGGTGGCCAGTCGGCGGGGAATGAGCAGTTCTTC
TRBD2,TRBV30,.,TRBJ2-1,CAWRKGLADEQFF,TGTGCCTGGAGAAAGGGACTAGCGGATGAGCAGTTCTTC
.,TRBV5-1,.,TRBJ2-5,CASSRTDGTQYF,TGCGCCAGCAGCCGGACAGATGGGACCCAGTACTTC
.,TRBV27,.,TRBJ1-6,CASSYMDSPLHF,TGTGCCAGCAGTTATATGGACTCACCCCTCCACTTT
.,TRBV5-4,.,TRBJ2-7,CASPGGYEQYF,TGTGCCAGCCCCGGGGGCTACGAGCAGTACTTC
TRBD1,TRBV29-1,few,TRBJ1-2,CSVGAGGQGYGYTF,TGCAGCGTTGGGGCTGGGGGACAGGGCTATGGCTACACCTTC
.,TRBV30,few,TRBJ1-1,CAWSEDTEAFF,TGTGCCTGGAGTGAGGACACTGAAGCTTTCTTT
.,TRBV4-3,.,TRBJ2-3,CASSQGPGWGDTQYF,TGCGCCAGCAGCCAAGGACCAGGTTGGGGAGATACGCAGTATTTT
.,TRBV7-2,few,TRBJ2-6,CASSLGFSGANVLTF,TGTGCCAGCAGCTTGGGGTTCTCTGGGGCCAACGTCCTGACTTTC
.,TRBV4-3,.,TRBJ1-5,CASSQDRGGHQPQHF,TGCGCCAGCAGCCAAGATCGCGGGGGTCATCAGCCCCAGCATTTT
.,TRBV7-8,.,TRBJ1-5,CASSARKNQPQHF,TGTGCCAGCAGCGCCAGAAAAAATCAGCCCCAGCATTTT
.,TRBV29-1,.,TRBJ2-7,CSVGGGEQYF,TGCAGCGTTGGGGGAGGCGAGCAGTACTTC
.,TRBV29-1,few,TRBJ2-1,CSVEKAAPFFF,TGCAGCGTTGAGAAGGCGGCACCTTTTTTCTTC
.,TRBV30,.,TRBJ2-7,CAWTRTDDYEQYF,TGTGCCTGGACCCGGACGGATGACTACGAGCAGTACTTC
.,TRBV29-1,.,TRBJ2-7,CSSRIEGEQYF,TGCAGCTCCCGCATCGAGGGCGAGCAGTACTTC
TRBD2,TRBV29-1,.,TRBJ2-1,CSATPSFAGGRNEQFF,TGCAGCGCTACTCCATCTTTCGCGGGGGGGCGCAATGAGCAGTTCTTC
.,TRBV29-1,.,TRBJ1-1,CSVDGSKGTEAFF,TGCAGCGTTGACGGGAGTAAGGGGACTGAAGCTTTCTTT
.,TRBV29-1,few,TRBJ2-1,CSVGRITSSYNEQFF,TGCAGCGTTGGTCGGATCACTAGCTCCTACAATGAGCAGTTCTTC
TRBD2,TRBV2,few,TRBJ2-7,CASRRLAGDYEQYF,TGTGCCAGCAGACGACTAGCGGGGGACTACGAGCAGTACTTC
.,TRBV6-6,.,TRBJ1-5,CASSYDRRNQPQHF,TGTGCCAGCAGTTATGACAGACGCAATCAGCCCCAGCATTTT
.,TRBV7-2,.,TRBJ2-2,CASSFLMWGTGELFF,TGTGCCAGCAGCTTTTTGATGTGGGGCACCGGGGAGCTGTTTTTT
.,TRBV7-2,few,TRBJ1-1,CASSVNTEAFF,TGTGCCAGCAGTGTAAACACTGAAGCTTTCTTT
.,TRBV25-1,.,TRBJ2-3,CASSRDTQYF,TGTGCCAGCAGTCGAGATACGCAGTATTTT
.,TRBV29-1,.,TRBJ2-3,CSVEGQSTDTQYF,TGCAGCGTTGAGGGACAAAGCACAGATACGCAGTATTTT
TRBD1,TRBV5-1,.,TRBJ2-4,CASSLETGGIAKNIQYF,TGCGCCAGCAGCTTGGAGACAGGGGGCATAGCCAAAAACATTCAGTACTTC
.,TRBV2,few,TRBJ2-7,CASRPDPSSYEQYF,TGTGCCAGCAGGCCGGATCCCAGCTCCTACGAGCAGTACTTC
TRBD2,TRBV29-1,.,TRBJ2-3,CSVEAGGNTDTQYF,TGCAGCGTTGAAGCGGGGGGGAACACAGATACGCAGTATTTT
.,TRBV29-1,.,TRBJ2-4,CSVAPTTGNIQYF,TGCAGCGTTGCCCCGACCACAGGAAACATTCAGTACTTC